The 7 T cell receptor beta chains listed next were all sequenced from one sample in a study of T cells in women clearing cervical HPV infection. Sequencing used immunoSEQ multiplex PCR; TCRdb keeps in-frame clones, though not all of them. The table gives around 30,000 clones; the top ten clones make up around 2.8% of it. Sequencing used blood buffy coat. All receptors derive from a woman aged 18-69 years with a cervical HPV16 infection that either progressed to CIN3+ or cleared (not recorded which).

Comment on this clone: Sequencing ends 3 residues short of the CDR3 end; the germline J gene provides the rest. The same CDR3 is also encoded by other DNA sequences in this sample. The chain is built from TRBV20-1 and TRBJ2-3; tentative D call: TRBD2 (7 bases). The germline gives CDR1 DFQATT, CDR2 SNEGSKA (reference sequence). Trimming removed 3 bases at V and 3 bases at J, with 19 bases between. The CDR3 is 16 amino acids. The CDR3 bases that were read are TGCAGTGCTAGCGTGCTGGGGGGGGCTCGTACAGATACG. Protein sequence: CSASVLGGARTDT. The complete CDR3 protein is CSASVLGGARTDTQYF.

About this clone: The read ends 3 residues before the CDR3 terminus; that terminus is restored from the germline J gene. The gene calls are TRBV30 and TRBJ2-7; weak D call: TRBD1 (5 bases). The V and J ends lost 2 bases and 2 bases respectively, with 10 bases between them. The V gene's germline CDR1 is GTSNPN and CDR2 SVGIG (reference sequence). The CDR3 covers 13 residues. CDR3 sequence: CAWSLGRAYEQYF. CDR3 DNA (partial): TGTGCCTGGAGTCTCGGCAGGGCCTACGAG.

Concerning this clone itself: With the read ending 3 residues before the CDR3 end, the germline J gene is used to fill in that end. The V and J genes are TRBV7-2 and TRBJ1-1; maybe TRBD1 (5 bases). V was shortened by 0 bases and J by 4 bases, with 15 bases between the two germline ends. Germline V gives CDR1 SGHTA, CDR2 FQGNSA. There are 16 residues in the CDR3. The CDR3: CASSLAFRVGATEAFF. Incomplete CDR3 DNA: TGTGCCAGCAGCTTAGCTTTTCGTGTAGGGGCCACTGAA.

As regards this clone: With the read ending 3 residues before the CDR3 end, the germline J gene is used to fill in that end. V and J are TRBV10-1 and TRBJ2-7; TRBD2 matches 7 bases. CDR1 WNHNN and CDR2 SYGVQD come from the germline V gene (reference sequence). The CDR3 runs to 14 residues. Trimming cost V 4 bases and J 2 bases; bases outside gene matches: 5. The CDR3 DNA, read in part, is TGCGCCAGCAGTGTAAGCGGGGCTACCTACGAG. Its protein product is CASSVSGATYE. The whole CDR3 protein reads CASSVSGATYEQYF.

Of note for this clone: The read finishes 3 residues shy of the CDR3 end, and the germline J gene is used to complete it. The rearrangement links TRBV18 to TRBJ2-1; D is unresolved. Between the trimmed V and J ends, which lost 3 bases and 0 bases, there was a span of 12 bases. The CDR3 length is 16 residues. Germline loops: CDR1 KGHSH, CDR2 LQKENI. The CDR3 reads CASSPTRVHSYNEQFF. The DNA read from the CDR3 is TGTGCCAGCTCACCGACCCGGGTCCACTCCTACAATGAG.

The CDR3 reads CASSEGQGNTDTQYF. The DNA read from the CDR3 is TGTGCCAGCAGTGAAGGTCAGGGGAACACAGATACG. V is TRBV6-4 and J is TRBJ2-3; perhaps TRBD1 as D (6 bases). With the read ending 3 residues before the CDR3 end, the germline J gene is used to fill in that end. Trimming removed 3 bases at V and 2 bases at J, with 12 bases between. Germline CDR1 is MRHNA and CDR2 is SNTAGT. This CDR3 comprises 15 residues.

In regard to this clone: The DNA ends 3 residues before the CDR3 does, and the rest of the CDR3 is filled in from the germline J gene. V usage is TRBV13 and J usage is TRBJ2-5; 9 bases align to TRBD2. Germline lookup yields CDR1 PRHDT and CDR2 FYEKMQ (reference sequence). This CDR3 comprises 15 residues. Germline trimming cut 1 base from V and 5 bases from J; bases unmatched to any gene: 5. CDR3 bases read: TGTGCCAGCAGCTTAGTCGGCGGGGGGGCCGAGACC. This gives the protein CASSLVGGGAET. The complete CDR3 protein is CASSLVGGGAETQYF.